Included here is one T cell receptor beta chain sequence, with context. This entry belongs to a study of breast tumors, draining lymph nodes, adjacent tissues. Breast cancer patients provided tissue from their axillary draining lymph nodes. The CDR3 runs 17 residues. CDR1 and CDR2 from the germline V gene are MNHEY and SVGEGT. Trimming took 5 bases from V and 5 from J, leaving 24 bases between them. TCRdb re-analysed the multiplex PCR reads in MiXCR, keeping a single row per CDR3 protein. The sample lists approximately 140,000 distinct CDR3 sequences; around a third were seen once. Material for sequencing was axillary lymph node tissue. The rearrangement links TRBV6-2 or TRBV6-3 to TRBJ2-5; D is perhaps TRBD2 (9 bases). The origin of this receptor is a female donor with breast cancer. Some clones in this sample may be carry-over from other donors' samples. The CDR3 DNA reads as TGTGCCAGCAGTCACGGGACTAGCAGGGGGCTGGGGGAGACCCAGTACTTC. As protein: CASSHGTSRGLGETQYF.